The text below deals with one T cell receptor beta chain. This record belongs to a study of shared clonotypes between healthy human individuals. Deep was the level at which the assay was run. TCRdb's table, derived via immunoSEQ multiplex PCR, lists solely in-frame clones and lacks some. There are around 2.5 million clones in the sample; roughly 93% occur only once, and more than 0.35% lies in the top ten. Sequenced material: naive CD4+ T cells from PBMCs. Indicated subset: CD45RA+ positively selected. The sequence was obtained from a man between 18 and 35 years old in good health. Some clones in this sample may be carry-over from other donors' samples.

The CDR3 DNA follows: TGTGCCAGCAGCCCATGGACAGGGAGGGATAACTATGGCTACACCTTC. This codes for CASSPWTGRDNYGYTF. The chain joins TRBV9 to TRBJ1-2; the match to TRBD1 covers 8 bases. Germline V gene data show CDR1 as SGDLS and CDR2 as YYNGEE. The CDR3 sequence is 16 residues long. J was trimmed by 1 base and V by 4 bases; bases with no gene match: 9.